Below, 20 T cell receptor beta chains from the same sample are listed, as sequenced in a study of blood T cell repertoires in COVID-19. Clones were read by immunoSEQ multiplex PCR, and TCRdb kept only the in-frame ones, dropping some. This repertoire shows 45,000 to 70,000 clones, 65% to 85% found once; its top ten account for 6.5% to 7.5%. The sample was peripheral blood. The origin of the receptors is a man between 60 and 75 years old with acute or convalescent COVID-19.

The chain joins TRBV5-4 to TRBJ1-2; D remains unclear. This CDR3 is built from 15 residues. The germline V gene has CDR1 SGHNT and CDR2 YYREEE (reference sequence). V lost 0 bases, J lost 2 bases, and 11 bases lay in between. CDR3 coding DNA: TGTGCCAGCAGCTTGGACGGAGGAAGAAACTATGGCTACACCTTC. Translation gives CASSLDGGRNYGYTF.

The CDR3 here is CASSVTSGGYNEQFF. CDR3 in DNA: TGTGCCAGTAGTGTGACTAGCGGGGGCTACAATGAGCAGTTCTTC. The gene calls are TRBV19 and TRBJ2-1, with 12 nucleotides matching TRBD2. Trimming took 5 bases from V and 3 from J; bases not matched to a gene: 2. Germline V gene sequence: CDR1 LNHDA, CDR2 SQIVND (reference sequence). CDR3 size: 15 residues.

The rearrangement uses TRBV6-1 and TRBJ2-7; tentatively, D is TRBD1 (6 bases). Germline lookup yields CDR1 MNHNS and CDR2 SASEGT. V lost 6 bases and J 3 bases, leaving 18 bases between the germline ends. The CDR3 has 15 residues. The CDR3 DNA follows: TGTGCCAGCAGCAGCCGGGACAAAACCGTCTACGAGCAGTACTTC. Translation: CASSSRDKTVYEQYF.

The chain combines TRBV5-1 with TRBJ1-5, with 8 bases that match TRBD1. Trimming at V came to 9 bases and at J to 2 bases, leaving 13 bases not matched to a gene. Looked up from germline, CDR1 is SGHRS and CDR2 is YFSETQ. This CDR3 has 16 residues. The DNA of the CDR3 is TGCGCCACCGGACAGGGAAGAACGTTAGGCAATCAGCCCCAGCATTTT. Translated, it gives CATGQGRTLGNQPQHF. Together with reference TRBV5-1 and TRBJ1-5, the CDR3 gives the full variable domain: KAGVTQTPRYLIKTRGQQVTLSCSPISGHRSVSWYQQTPGQGLQFLFEYFSETQRNKGNFPGRFSGRQFSNSRSEMNVSTLELGDSALYLCATGQGRTLGNQPQHFGDGTRLSIL.

This clone is a singleton in its sample. The rearrangement uses TRBV3-1 (or the pseudogene TRBV3-2) and TRBJ1-2, with TRBD1 identical over 7 bases. The CDR3 is 14 amino acids. Germline CDR1 reads LGHDT; CDR2 reads YNNKEL (reference sequence). Trimming took 2 bases from V and 4 from J; bases not matched to a gene: 4. The CDR3 is CASSQQGEGYGYTF. CDR3 in DNA: TGTGCCAGCAGCCAACAGGGGGAAGGCTATGGCTACACCTTC.

This chain connects TRBV28 to TRBJ1-6, with 9 bases lining up with TRBD1. This CDR3 is built from 14 residues. After removal of 6 bases from V and 6 bases from J, the junction contained 3 bases not matched to a gene. Germline assignment: CDR1 MDHEN and CDR2 SYDVKM. CDR3 sequence (DNA): TGTGCCAGCAGGGGGACAGGGTTTAATTCACCCCTCCACTTT. This codes for CASRGTGFNSPLHF.

This clone appeared once. This chain joins TRBV5-5 and TRBJ1-2, with a tentative D call TRBD1 (5 bases). Germline V gene data show CDR1 as SGHKS and CDR2 as YYEKEE (reference sequence). The length of the CDR3 is 15 residues. Trimming removed 4 bases at V and 8 bases at J, with 21 bases between. The CDR3 DNA reads as TGTGCCAGCAGCCCCGGGGGAGGACCCTCAAGGGGCTACACCTTC. This sequence encodes CASSPGGGPSRGYTF.

The chain has TRBV2 and TRBJ2-7; TRBD1 agrees at 9 bases. Germline-derived CDR1 and CDR2 are SNHLY and FYNNEI. The CDR3 extends over 13 amino acids. After removal of 7 bases from V and 3 bases from J, the junction contained 4 bases not matched to a gene. The CDR3 sequence is CASTRDRVYEQYF. The CDR3, as DNA: TGTGCCAGCACCCGGGACAGGGTCTACGAGCAGTACTTC.

This chain connects TRBV9 to TRBJ2-1; possibly TRBD2 for D (7 bases). Germline loops: CDR1 SGDLS, CDR2 YYNGEE. This CDR3 is built from 13 residues. V lost 0 bases and J lost 11, with 12 bases in between. DNA of the CDR3: TGTGCCAGCAGCGTAGGGGGGGGCGACCAGCAGTTCTTC. Protein: CASSVGGGDQQFF.

This chain connects TRBV6-1 to TRBJ2-3, with 7 bases matching TRBD2. V shed 0 bases and J 5 bases; nucleotides not matched to a gene: 2. CDR1 and CDR2 (germline): MNHNS, SASEGT. The length of the CDR3 is 14 residues. The CDR3 loop is CASSEAGGRDTQYF. The DNA of the CDR3 is TGTGCCAGCAGTGAAGCGGGGGGGAGAGATACGCAGTATTTT.

The rearrangement links TRBV7-8 to TRBJ1-3; 10 bases fit TRBD1. The CDR3 has 19 residues. CDR1 and CDR2 from the germline V gene are SGHVS and FQNEAQ. The junction had 13 bases not matched to a gene; V was cut back by 5 bases and J by 0 bases. The CDR3 sequence: CASSHRDRGRTISGNTIYF. Here the CDR3 DNA reads TGTGCCAGCAGCCACCGGGACAGGGGAAGAACAATCTCTGGAAACACCATATATTTT.

This rearrangement joins TRBV7-2 to TRBJ2-3; D gene unclear. The CDR3 is 13 residues long. V lost 3 bases and J 2 bases, leaving 6 bases between the germline ends. In germline, CDR1 is SGHTA, CDR2 FQGNSA. The CDR3 nucleotides read TGTGCCAGCAGCTTGCGGAACACAGATACGCAGTATTTT. Translating gives CASSLRNTDTQYF.

The rearrangement links TRBV5-1 to TRBJ2-3; weak D call: TRBD1 (6 bases). V shed 6 bases and J shed 0 bases, with 11 bases lying between them. The CDR3 spans 14 residues. Looked up from germline, CDR1 is SGHRS and CDR2 is YFSETQ. CDR3 coding DNA: TGCGCCAGCACAGGACAGTTTAGCACAGATACGCAGTATTTT. As protein: CASTGQFSTDTQYF.

This chain joins TRBV7-2 and TRBJ2-1, with D unclear. Trimming removed 6 bases at V and 0 bases at J, with 12 bases between. The CDR3 is 15 amino acids. Germline loops: CDR1 SGHTA, CDR2 FQGNSA. This CDR3 is CASRKLDPSYNEQFF. The CDR3 region has the DNA TGTGCCAGCAGGAAGCTAGACCCCTCCTACAATGAGCAGTTCTTC.

The chain is built from TRBV12-3 or TRBV12-4 and TRBJ1-1, with D hard to call. CDR3 length: 13 amino acids. V gave up 7 bases and J gave up 7 bases, with 16 bases separating them. The DNA for the CDR3 is TGTGCCAGCACCCCCTCATGGGGAGTTGAAGCTTTCTTT. Translating it yields CASTPSWGVEAFF.

The gene calls are TRBV5-1 and TRBJ1-2, with 11 nucleotides matching TRBD1. The V gene end was trimmed by 5 bases and the J gene end by 6 bases; junction bases not matched to a gene: 0. The germline V gene has CDR1 SGHRS and CDR2 YFSETQ. The CDR3 loop spans 12 amino acids. CDR3 sequence (DNA): TGCGCCAGCAGGGACAGGGGGCATGGCTACACCTTC. Protein product: CASRDRGHGYTF.

CDR3 nucleotide sequence: TGTGCCAGCAGCTTATCACCGTCTAAGATTGGAAACACCATATATTTT. Translation: CASSLSPSKIGNTIYF. The chain links TRBV7-8 to TRBJ1-3; the D is unclear. Trimming cost V 2 bases and J 3 bases, with 14 bases left between them. Germline V gives CDR1 SGHVS, CDR2 FQNEAQ. The CDR3 runs 16 residues.

This chain uses TRBV3-1 (or the pseudogene TRBV3-2) with TRBJ1-2, with TRBD1 matching 9 bases. The CDR3 has 16 residues. Germline V gene sequence: CDR1 LGHDT, CDR2 YNNKEL (reference sequence). Trimming took 1 base from V and 4 from J; bases not matched to a gene: 7. CDR3 sequence: CASSQASGTGSYGYTF. CDR3 in DNA: TGTGCCAGCAGCCAAGCCTCGGGGACAGGGTCCTATGGCTACACCTTC.

The CDR3 loop reads CASSIRRGFSYEQYF. In nucleotides, the CDR3 is TGTGCCAGTAGTATTAGACGGGGGTTCTCCTACGAGCAGTACTTC. The genes are TRBV19 and TRBJ2-7; a weak D match, TRBD2 (6 bases). V dropped 3 bases and J dropped 0 bases, with 12 bases sitting between them. This CDR3 has 15 residues. The germline V gene encodes CDR1 LNHDA and CDR2 SQIVND (reference sequence). The variable domain in full, completed from reference TRBV19 and TRBJ2-7, reads DGGITQSPKYLFRKEGQNVTLSCEQNLNHDAMYWYRQDPGQGLRLIYYSQIVNDFQKGDIAEGYSVSREKKESFPLTVTSAQKNPTAFYLCASSIRRGFSYEQYFGPGTRLTVT.

This clone was detected only once. V gene TRBV28 combines with J gene TRBJ2-7, with 7 bases that match TRBD2. This CDR3 region has 13 residues. V lost 5 bases, J lost 2 bases, and 3 bases stayed unmatched. CDR1 and CDR2 (germline): MDHEN, SYDVKM. As DNA, the CDR3 is TGTGCCAGCAGTCGCCGGGGGGCCTACGAGCAGTACTTC. It codes for CASSRRGAYEQYF. Full variable domain (remainder filled in from reference TRBV28 and TRBJ2-7): DVKVTQSSRYLVKRTGEKVFLECVQDMDHENMFWYRQDPGLGLRLIYFSYDVKMKEKGDIPEGYSVSREKKERFSLILESASTNQTSMYLCASSRRGAYEQYFGPGTRLTVT.